The rows below give T cell receptor beta chains drawn from one sample of a study of blood T cell repertoires in COVID-19. Using immunoSEQ multiplex PCR, the repertoire was profiled, and TCRdb retains in-frame clones only, with some absent. The table shows some 460,000 clones, with roughly 91% occurring only once. Material: peripheral blood. The receptor set was obtained from a woman aged 30 to 39 with acute or convalescent COVID-19. Each CDR3 is given with its conserved first and last residue. The order of the fields is V gene, D gene, J gene, CDR3 length, clone size, CDR3 DNA, CDR3 protein. A D gene is named only where the DNA matches it firmly. The listing skips clone size in some rows; elsewhere it reads once, few, many or a size class.

v_gene: TRBV6-5
d_gene: TRBD2
j_gene: TRBJ2-1
len: 15
abundance: NA
CDR3nt: TGTGCCAGCTCAGGAGGGTCTAGCGGGGCTTTGGAGCAGTTCTTC
CDR3aa: CASSGGSSGALEQFF

v_gene: TRBV11-3
d_gene: TRBD1
j_gene: TRBJ2-4
len: 13
abundance: NA
CDR3nt: TGTGCCAGCAGCCAAGGACAGGGTGGTATTCAGTACTTC
CDR3aa: CASSQGQGGIQYF

v_gene: TRBV24-1
d_gene: TRBD2
j_gene: TRBJ2-5
len: 15
abundance: NA
CDR3nt: TGTGCCACCAGTGAACTAGCGGGGGGCTCAGAGACCCAGTACTTC
CDR3aa: CATSELAGGSETQYF

v_gene: TRBV7-9
d_gene: TRBD1
j_gene: TRBJ2-5
len: 13
abundance: NA
CDR3nt: TGTGCCAGCAGCTTTACAGGGGAAGAGACCCAGTACTTC
CDR3aa: CASSFTGEETQYF

v_gene: TRBV7-9
d_gene: NA
j_gene: TRBJ2-3
len: 16
abundance: NA
CDR3nt: TGTGCCAGCAGCTTAGTTCGGGTAACGGCGGAAGATACGCAGTATTTT
CDR3aa: CASSLVRVTAEDTQYF

v_gene: TRBV2
d_gene: NA
j_gene: TRBJ1-6
len: 16
abundance: NA
CDR3nt: TGTGCCAGCAGCGTTGAGGTCAGCTCCTATAATTCACCCCTCCACTTT
CDR3aa: CASSVEVSSYNSPLHF

v_gene: TRBV27
d_gene: NA
j_gene: TRBJ1-2
len: 13
abundance: NA
CDR3nt: TGTGCCAGCAGGCGGGCAGGGAGGGATGGCTACACCTTC
CDR3aa: CASRRAGRDGYTF

v_gene: TRBV6-5
d_gene: TRBD1
j_gene: TRBJ1-5
len: 15
abundance: NA
CDR3nt: TGTGCCAGCAGGGCGGGGACAGGAGTCAATCAGCCCCAGCATTTT
CDR3aa: CASRAGTGVNQPQHF

v_gene: TRBV2
d_gene: NA
j_gene: TRBJ1-2
len: 13
abundance: NA
CDR3nt: TGTGCCAGCAGTCCGGGGATGACCTATGGCTACACCTTC
CDR3aa: CASSPGMTYGYTF

v_gene: TRBV29-1
d_gene: TRBD1
j_gene: TRBJ2-5
len: 13
abundance: NA
CDR3nt: TGCAGCGTTGAGACCGACAGGGGGGAGACCCAGTACTTC
CDR3aa: CSVETDRGETQYF

v_gene: TRBV7-9
d_gene: NA
j_gene: TRBJ2-1
len: 16
abundance: NA
CDR3nt: TGTGCCAGCAGCTTCAGTTTCCAGCGGACTAACAATGAGCAGTTCTTC
CDR3aa: CASSFSFQRTNNEQFF

v_gene: TRBV28
d_gene: TRBD2
j_gene: TRBJ2-7
len: 15
abundance: NA
CDR3nt: TGTGCCAGCAGTTTGGGGCTAGCGGGGGCCTACGAGCAGTACTTC
CDR3aa: CASSLGLAGAYEQYF

v_gene: TRBV4-2
d_gene: NA
j_gene: TRBJ2-1
len: 15
abundance: NA
CDR3nt: TGTGCCAGCAGCCAAGATGAGGCCACTGGGTTTGAGCAGTTCTTC
CDR3aa: CASSQDEATGFEQFF

v_gene: TRBV24-1
d_gene: NA
j_gene: TRBJ2-6
len: 16
abundance: NA
CDR3nt: TGTGCCACCAATACACATATCGACTCTGGGGCCAACGTCCTGACTTTC
CDR3aa: CATNTHIDSGANVLTF

v_gene: TRBV19
d_gene: TRBD1
j_gene: TRBJ1-2
len: 15
abundance: NA
CDR3nt: TGTGCCACCTCCCCACGACAGGGATCTAACTATGGCTACACCTTC
CDR3aa: CATSPRQGSNYGYTF

v_gene: TRBV7-6
d_gene: NA
j_gene: TRBJ2-6
len: 16
abundance: once
CDR3nt: TGTGCCAGCAGCCCCCCGGCGGGCTCTGGGGCCAACGTCCTGACTTTC
CDR3aa: CASSPPAGSGANVLTF

v_gene: TRBV28
d_gene: NA
j_gene: TRBJ1-5
len: 12
abundance: NA
CDR3nt: TGTGCCAGCAGCTCAGACAGGAGGCCCCAGCATTTT
CDR3aa: CASSSDRRPQHF

v_gene: TRBV30
d_gene: NA
j_gene: TRBJ1-4
len: 12
abundance: NA
CDR3nt: TGTGCCTGGAGTGCGGGGAATGAAAAACTGTTTTTT
CDR3aa: CAWSAGNEKLFF

v_gene: TRBV25-1
d_gene: NA
j_gene: TRBJ1-5
len: 12
abundance: NA
CDR3nt: TGTGCCAGCAGTGCCGGACGGGGGCCCCAGCATTTT
CDR3aa: CASSAGRGPQHF

v_gene: TRBV6-5
d_gene: NA
j_gene: TRBJ1-2
len: 14
abundance: once
CDR3nt: TGTGCCAGCAGCCGGACAGCCTCTAACTATGGCTACACCTTC
CDR3aa: CASSRTASNYGYTF

v_gene: TRBV27
d_gene: TRBD1
j_gene: TRBJ2-5
len: 16
abundance: NA
CDR3nt: TGTGCCAGCAGTTCCCAAACTCCGGGACAGGGGAGTTCCCAGTACTTC
CDR3aa: CASSSQTPGQGSSQYF

v_gene: TRBV6-1
d_gene: TRBD2
j_gene: TRBJ2-3
len: 17
abundance: NA
CDR3nt: TGTGCCAGCAGTGAGCACCCTGGACTAGCGGGGGGGGATACGCAGTATTTT
CDR3aa: CASSEHPGLAGGDTQYF

v_gene: TRBV12-2
d_gene: NA
j_gene: TRBJ2-5
len: 16
abundance: NA
CDR3nt: TGTGCAAGTCGCTTTATTAGCACGGCGGACCAAGAGACCCAGTACTTC
CDR3aa: CASRFISTADQETQYF

v_gene: TRBV19
d_gene: TRBD1
j_gene: TRBJ2-2
len: 14
abundance: NA
CDR3nt: TGTGCCAGTACCCCGACAGGGGTCACCGGGGAGCTGTTTTTT
CDR3aa: CASTPTGVTGELFF

v_gene: TRBV7-2
d_gene: TRBD1
j_gene: TRBJ2-7
len: 16
abundance: NA
CDR3nt: TGTGCCAGCAGCTTAGCGGCGAGGACAGGGAGAGTCGAGCAGTACTTC
CDR3aa: CASSLAARTGRVEQYF

v_gene: TRBV6-5
d_gene: NA
j_gene: TRBJ1-6
len: 15
abundance: NA
CDR3nt: TGTGCCAGCAGACCGCCCGGAGGGAACTACTCACCCCTCCACTTT
CDR3aa: CASRPPGGNYSPLHF

v_gene: TRBV5-6
d_gene: TRBD1
j_gene: TRBJ1-6
len: 15
abundance: NA
CDR3nt: TGTGCCAGCAGCTTGGACGGGACAGCGGATTCACCCCTCCACTTT
CDR3aa: CASSLDGTADSPLHF

v_gene: TRBV2
d_gene: TRBD1
j_gene: TRBJ1-3
len: 15
abundance: NA
CDR3nt: TGTGCCAGCAGTTGGGACAGGGGGTCTGGAAACACCATATATTTT
CDR3aa: CASSWDRGSGNTIYF

v_gene: TRBV4-2
d_gene: TRBD2
j_gene: TRBJ2-3
len: 15
abundance: NA
CDR3nt: TGTGCCAGCAGCACGTTTAGCGGGGTGGGAGATACGCAGTATTTT
CDR3aa: CASSTFSGVGDTQYF

v_gene: TRBV28
d_gene: NA
j_gene: TRBJ1-3
len: 14
abundance: NA
CDR3nt: TGTGCCAGCAGTTTATTTCTCTCTGGAAACACCATATATTTT
CDR3aa: CASSLFLSGNTIYF

v_gene: TRBV13
d_gene: NA
j_gene: TRBJ2-5
len: 15
abundance: NA
CDR3nt: TGTGCCAGCAGCTCTCCCAGGGGGGAACAAGAGACCCAGTACTTC
CDR3aa: CASSSPRGEQETQYF

v_gene: TRBV29-1
d_gene: TRBD1
j_gene: TRBJ2-7
len: 16
abundance: NA
CDR3nt: TGCAGCGTTGCCGTATACAGGGGTAAGGAATCCTACGAGCAGTACTTC
CDR3aa: CSVAVYRGKESYEQYF

v_gene: TRBV12-3/TRBV12-4
d_gene: NA
j_gene: TRBJ1-1
len: 13
abundance: once
CDR3nt: TGTGCCAGCAGTTTAATTGGACAGACTGAAGCTTTCTTT
CDR3aa: CASSLIGQTEAFF

v_gene: TRBV6-6
d_gene: TRBD2
j_gene: TRBJ2-3
len: 14
abundance: NA
CDR3nt: TGTGCCAGCATAGGGACTAGGGGCACAGATACGCAGTATTTT
CDR3aa: CASIGTRGTDTQYF

v_gene: TRBV7-9
d_gene: TRBD2
j_gene: TRBJ2-2
len: 16
abundance: NA
CDR3nt: TGTGCCAGCAGCCTAAGCGGGGGGGCCCGTGCCGGGGAGCTGTTTTTT
CDR3aa: CASSLSGGARAGELFF

v_gene: TRBV7-3
d_gene: TRBD1
j_gene: TRBJ1-1
len: 13
abundance: NA
CDR3nt: TGTGCCAGCAGCTTAACGACAGGGTTTGAAACTTTCTTT
CDR3aa: CASSLTTGFETFF

v_gene: TRBV12-3/TRBV12-4
d_gene: TRBD1
j_gene: TRBJ1-4
len: 13
abundance: few
CDR3nt: TGTGCCAGCAGCCAGGACAGGGGGCAGAAACTGTTTTTT
CDR3aa: CASSQDRGQKLFF

v_gene: TRBV9
d_gene: TRBD1
j_gene: TRBJ2-1
len: 17
abundance: NA
CDR3nt: TGTGCCAGCAGCGCATCCCAGACAGGGGAATCCTACAATGAGCAGTTCTTC
CDR3aa: CASSASQTGESYNEQFF

v_gene: TRBV6-5
d_gene: NA
j_gene: TRBJ2-5
len: 14
abundance: NA
CDR3nt: TGTGCCAGCAGTTACTCGAGGGCACAAGAGACCCAGTACTTC
CDR3aa: CASSYSRAQETQYF

v_gene: TRBV6-5
d_gene: NA
j_gene: TRBJ1-6
len: 11
abundance: NA
CDR3nt: TGTGCCAGCAGAACAAATTCACCCCTCCACTTT
CDR3aa: CASRTNSPLHF

v_gene: TRBV5-1
d_gene: NA
j_gene: TRBJ1-5
len: 15
abundance: once
CDR3nt: TGCGCCAGCAGCTTCGGGGGGGATGGCAATCAGCCCCAGCATTTT
CDR3aa: CASSFGGDGNQPQHF

v_gene: TRBV4-1
d_gene: TRBD2
j_gene: TRBJ2-3
len: 19
abundance: NA
CDR3nt: TGCGCCAGCAGCCAAGCCCCGGGGGGGGTTAGGGTGGTGACAGATACGCAGTATTTT
CDR3aa: CASSQAPGGVRVVTDTQYF

v_gene: TRBV2
d_gene: TRBD1
j_gene: TRBJ1-2
len: 14
abundance: NA
CDR3nt: TGTGCCAGCGGGCTGACAGGGGGCAACTATGGCTACACCTTC
CDR3aa: CASGLTGGNYGYTF

v_gene: TRBV4-1
d_gene: TRBD2
j_gene: TRBJ2-3
len: 18
abundance: NA
CDR3nt: TGCGCCAGCAGCTCTAGCGGGGGGGCGGAAGCACGCACAGATACGCAGTATTTT
CDR3aa: CASSSSGGAEARTDTQYF

v_gene: TRBV30
d_gene: NA
j_gene: TRBJ1-1
len: 9
abundance: NA
CDR3nt: TGTGCTCTAAACACTGAAGCTTTCTTT
CDR3aa: CALNTEAFF

v_gene: TRBV27
d_gene: NA
j_gene: TRBJ1-2
len: 14
abundance: NA
CDR3nt: TGTGCCAGCGCAACGAGCAGGGGAAATTATGGCTACACCTTC
CDR3aa: CASATSRGNYGYTF

v_gene: TRBV19
d_gene: NA
j_gene: TRBJ1-2
len: 19
abundance: NA
CDR3nt: TGTGCCAGTAGTATAGATGATTGGGGGACTCGGCGGGGGGCCTATGGCTACACCTTC
CDR3aa: CASSIDDWGTRRGAYGYTF

v_gene: TRBV9
d_gene: TRBD2
j_gene: TRBJ2-7
len: 16
abundance: NA
CDR3nt: TGTGCCAGCAGTGAGGGAAGCGGGGGGGCCCTTAGCGAGCAGTACTTC
CDR3aa: CASSEGSGGALSEQYF

v_gene: TRBV5-1
d_gene: TRBD2
j_gene: TRBJ2-3
len: 16
abundance: NA
CDR3nt: TGCGCCAGCAGCCAGAGACTAGCGGGGGGCACAGATACGCAGTATTTT
CDR3aa: CASSQRLAGGTDTQYF

v_gene: TRBV29-1
d_gene: NA
j_gene: TRBJ1-1
len: 12
abundance: NA
CDR3nt: TGCAGCGTTGTGGCCCCAGACACTGAAGCTTTCTTT
CDR3aa: CSVVAPDTEAFF

v_gene: TRBV6-2/TRBV6-3
d_gene: NA
j_gene: TRBJ2-7
len: 15
abundance: NA
CDR3nt: TGTGCCAGCAGTTATAATAGGCGGGGCTCACACGAGCAGTACTTC
CDR3aa: CASSYNRRGSHEQYF

v_gene: TRBV7-2
d_gene: TRBD1
j_gene: TRBJ1-1
len: 12
abundance: once
CDR3nt: TGTGCCAGCAGACCCGACAGGGGTGTAGCTTTCTTT
CDR3aa: CASRPDRGVAFF

v_gene: TRBV3-1/TRBV3-2
d_gene: NA
j_gene: TRBJ2-1
len: 15
abundance: NA
CDR3nt: TGTGCCAGCAGCCTAAGTCGGAGCTCCTACAATGAGCAGTTCTTC
CDR3aa: CASSLSRSSYNEQFF

v_gene: TRBV19
d_gene: NA
j_gene: TRBJ1-2
len: 14
abundance: NA
CDR3nt: TGTGCCAGTATAAATCGAGGGAGAATTCAGGGCTACACCTTC
CDR3aa: CASINRGRIQGYTF

v_gene: TRBV11-2
d_gene: TRBD1
j_gene: TRBJ2-5
len: 14
abundance: NA
CDR3nt: TGTGCCAGCAGCGACAGGGTGAGCCAAGAGACCCAGTACTTC
CDR3aa: CASSDRVSQETQYF

v_gene: TRBV3-1/TRBV3-2
d_gene: TRBD2
j_gene: TRBJ2-5
len: 16
abundance: few
CDR3nt: TGTGCCAGCAGCCAAGGACTAGCGGGGGCTGCAAGGACCCAGTACTTC
CDR3aa: CASSQGLAGAARTQYF

v_gene: TRBV9
d_gene: NA
j_gene: TRBJ1-1
len: 13
abundance: NA
CDR3nt: TGTGCCAGCAGCCGACAGGTGAGCACTGAAGCTTTCTTT
CDR3aa: CASSRQVSTEAFF

v_gene: TRBV27
d_gene: NA
j_gene: TRBJ2-5
len: 12
abundance: NA
CDR3nt: TGTGCCAGCGGACAGATCCAAGAGACCCAGTACTTC
CDR3aa: CASGQIQETQYF

v_gene: TRBV19
d_gene: NA
j_gene: TRBJ1-4
len: 15
abundance: NA
CDR3nt: TGTGCCAGTAGTACTCGAGATTCAACTAATGAAAAACTGTTTTTT
CDR3aa: CASSTRDSTNEKLFF

v_gene: TRBV30
d_gene: NA
j_gene: TRBJ2-7
len: 13
abundance: NA
CDR3nt: TGTGCCTGGACAGGCTACGAAAGGGGGGAGCAGTACTTC
CDR3aa: CAWTGYERGEQYF